Following are 28 T cell receptor beta chains from one sample sequenced in a study of shared T cell receptors in the human thymus. Sequenced by immunoSEQ multiplex PCR; TCRdb stores in-frame clones only, minus some. Of fewer than 700,000 clones in the sample, around 89% were seen once. These sequences were also reported in another study, on human thymus T cells.

Sample: thymocytes. These receptors originate from a boy under two years old with a congenital heart defect.

J is TRBJ2-7 and V is TRBV2; TRBD1 agrees at 8 bases. This CDR3 comprises 15 residues. The V segment lost 9 bases and the J segment 5 bases; nucleotides outside the gene matches: 15. Germline lookup yields CDR1 SNHLY and CDR2 FYNNEI. In nucleotides, the CDR3 is TGTGCCAGTTACTTCAGGACAGGGCAGTCCCACGAGCAGTACTTC. This gives the protein CASYFRTGQSHEQYF.

V usage is TRBV15 and J usage is TRBJ2-2; D may be TRBD1 (6 bases). The CDR3 is made up of 15 amino acids. With 3 bases removed from V and 3 bases from J, the gap between germline ends came to 11 bases. CDR1 and CDR2 from the germline V gene are LNHNV and YYDKDF (reference sequence). The CDR3 region has the DNA TGTGCCACCAGCAGGAAGGACAGTCACACCGGGGAGCTGTTTTTT. Protein: CATSRKDSHTGELFF.

The rearrangement links TRBV7-2 to TRBJ2-3; TRBD2 is a possible D gene (5 bases). CDR3 length equals 12 residues. The germline V gene has CDR1 SGHTA and CDR2 FQGNSA. With 8 bases removed from V and 2 bases from J, the gap between germline ends came to 8 bases. For the CDR3, the DNA is TGTGCCAGCTCCCGGGACACAGATACGCAGTATTTT. Protein: CASSRDTDTQYF. The full variable domain, its missing parts supplied by reference TRBV7-2 and TRBJ2-3, is GAGVSQSPSNKVTEKGKDVELRCDPISGHTALYWYRQSLGQGLEFLIYFQGNSAPDKSGLPSDRFSAERTGGSVSTLTIQRTQQEDSAVYLCASSRDTDTQYFGPGTRLTVL.

The gene calls are TRBV5-1 and TRBJ2-1, with 15 positions matching TRBD2. This CDR3 spans 17 amino acids. V lost 4 bases to trimming and J lost 4 bases; unmatched junction nucleotides: 6. The V gene's germline CDR1 is SGHRS and CDR2 YFSETQ. In nucleotides, the CDR3 is TGCGCCAGCAGCGCCGGACTAGCGGGAGGGCGTTACAATGAGCAGTTCTTC. As protein: CASSAGLAGGRYNEQFF.

The chain has TRBV19 and TRBJ2-1, with 13 bases fitting TRBD2. Losses at the gene ends were 3 bases for V and 5 bases for J; bases not matched to a gene: 7. Germline assignment: CDR1 LNHDA and CDR2 SQIVND (reference sequence). This CDR3 has 17 amino acids. The CDR3 reads CASSIQGGLAGDNEQFF. The CDR3 DNA is TGTGCCAGTAGTATCCAAGGCGGACTAGCGGGAGACAATGAGCAGTTCTTC.

The chain uses TRBV6-5 and TRBJ2-3, with TRBD2 matching 7 bases. J gave up 5 bases and V 6 bases, and 8 bases lay outside the gene matches. The CDR3 consists of 14 residues. The germline V gene encodes CDR1 MNHEY and CDR2 SVGAGI. This CDR3 is CASSYPSGGDTQYF. The DNA of the CDR3 is TGTGCCAGCAGCTACCCCTCGGGGGGAGATACGCAGTATTTT.

The rearrangement joins TRBV7-9 to TRBJ1-5; TRBD1 matches at 7 bases. J lost 2 bases, V lost 1 base, and 2 bases had no gene match. Germline assignment: CDR1 SEHNR and CDR2 FQNEAQ (reference sequence). The CDR3 length is 15 residues. The CDR3 loop is CASSLGGGRNQPQHF. In nucleotides, the CDR3 is TGTGCCAGCAGCTTAGGAGGGGGCCGCAATCAGCCCCAGCATTTT.

The chain has TRBV19 and TRBJ2-7, with TRBD2 identical over 8 bases. The CDR3 extends over 16 amino acids. After removal of 4 bases from V and 1 base from J, the junction contained 9 bases not matched to a gene. Germline assignment: CDR1 LNHDA and CDR2 SQIVND (reference sequence). The CDR3 reads CASSTSQSGSSYEQYF. Here the CDR3 DNA reads TGTGCCAGTAGTACCTCCCAGAGCGGGAGTTCCTACGAGCAGTACTTC.

The chain couples TRBV5-4 to TRBJ2-7, with no clear D. The V gene lost 3 bases and the J gene lost 3 bases, with 7 bases spanning the gap. This CDR3 contains 12 residues. The germline V gene has CDR1 SGHNT and CDR2 YYREEE (reference sequence). The CDR3 DNA reads TGTGCCAGCAGCTGCCGGGTCTACGAGCAGTACTTC. Its translation is CASSCRVYEQYF.

The gene calls are TRBV2 and TRBJ1-5; 9 bases fit TRBD1. Germline CDR1 SNHLY, CDR2 FYNNEI. V gave up 2 bases and J gave up 4 bases; unmatched junction bases: 6. This CDR3 comprises 16 residues. The CDR3 here is CASSEFGTGLNQPQHF. The CDR3 coding sequence is TGTGCCAGCAGTGAATTTGGGACAGGGTTGAATCAGCCCCAGCATTTT.

The chain has TRBV11-3 and TRBJ2-7, with a weak D call TRBD1 (5 bases). Germline CDR1 reads SGHNT; CDR2 reads YENEEA. The CDR3 has 14 amino acids. V shed 0 bases and J shed 0 bases, with 6 bases lying between them. The DNA for the CDR3 is TGTGCCAGCAGCTTAGAGACAGCCTCCTACGAGCAGTACTTC. The encoded protein is CASSLETASYEQYF.

The chain links TRBV10-3 to TRBJ2-7; 8 bases match TRBD1. Germline V gives CDR1 ENHRY, CDR2 SYGVKD. V dropped 10 bases and J dropped 7; count of bases not matched to a gene: 15. CDR3 size: 14 residues. The CDR3 spells CATGSPDRVLEQYF. The CDR3 region has the DNA TGTGCCACCGGGTCCCCGGACAGGGTCTTGGAGCAGTACTTC.

The rearrangement links TRBV14 to TRBJ2-7; D is possibly TRBD2 (6 bases). The CDR3 sequence is 12 residues long. CDR1 and CDR2 (germline): SGHDN, FVKESK. The V and J ends lost 3 bases and 4 bases respectively, with 7 bases between them. For the CDR3, the DNA is TGTGCCAGCAGCCAGGCGGGGTACGAGCAGTACTTC. Encoded protein: CASSQAGYEQYF. Filled out from reference TRBV14 and TRBJ2-7, the complete variable domain reads EAGVTQFPSHSVIEKGQTVTLRCDPISGHDNLYWYRRVMGKEIKFLLHFVKESKQDESGMPNNRFLAERTGGTYSTLKVQPAELEDSGVYFCASSQAGYEQYFGPGTRLTVT.

This clone was counted once. The chain employs TRBV6-4 and TRBJ1-5; tentatively, D is TRBD1 (5 bases). V was pared by 6 bases and J by 3 bases, with 15 bases between. CDR1 MRHNA and CDR2 SNTAGT come from the germline V gene. There are 15 residues in the CDR3. The CDR3 is CASSPGGDNNQPQHF. The CDR3 nucleotides are TGTGCCAGCAGCCCCGGGGGGGATAACAATCAGCCCCAGCATTTT.

On this clone itself: Other nucleotide sequences in the sample specify the same CDR3. The chain couples TRBV4-1 to TRBJ2-1, with 7 bases identical to TRBD2. CDR1 is MGHRA and CDR2 is YSYEKL in the germline V gene. The CDR3 extends over 14 amino acids. V trimming: 1 base; J trimming: 7 bases; junction bases outside the gene matches: 4. CDR3 coding DNA: TGCGCCAGCAGCCAAGCGGGAGGATCTAATGAGCAGTTCTTC. It codes for CASSQAGGSNEQFF.

The V call is TRBV29-1, the J call TRBJ1-1, with a tentative D call TRBD1 (5 bases). Germline V lookup: CDR1 SQVTM, CDR2 ANQGSEA. CDR3 length: 13 amino acids. V lost 3 bases, J lost 12 bases, and 20 bases lay in between. The DNA of the CDR3 is TGCAGCGTTGAGGGGGAGGAGTGGACGAAAACTTTCTTT. Its translation is CSVEGEEWTKTFF. The complete variable domain, with remaining parts taken from reference TRBV29-1 and TRBJ1-1, reads SAVISQKPSRDICQRGTSLTIQCQVDSQVTMMFWYRQQPGQSLTLIATANQGSEATYESGFVIDKFPISRPNLTFSTLTVSNMSPEDSSIYLCSVEGEEWTKTFFGQGTRLTVV.

V is TRBV27 and J is TRBJ2-7; TRBD1 is a possible D gene (6 bases). Germline assignment: CDR1 MNHEY and CDR2 SMNVEV (reference sequence). The CDR3 totals 14 residues. Trimming took off 6 bases at V and 5 bases at J, with 17 bases between the two ends. In DNA form, the CDR3 reads TGTGCCAGCAGACTGTCTCCCAGGGGCCACGAGCAGTACTTC. Encoded protein: CASRLSPRGHEQYF.

V is TRBV7-2 and J is TRBJ1-2, with TRBD1 matching over 9 bases. CDR3 size: 16 residues. V was pared by 5 bases and J by 4 bases, with 11 bases of the junction left unmatched. CDR1 and CDR2 (germline): SGHTA, FQGNSA. CDR3 in DNA: TGTGCCAGCAGCACCCCACAGGGGGCGCCGGGCTATGGCTACACCTTC. This translates into CASSTPQGAPGYGYTF.

The chain recombines TRBV7-9 with TRBJ2-5; perhaps TRBD2 as D (8 bases). This CDR3 is built from 16 residues. The V gene's germline CDR1 is SEHNR and CDR2 FQNEAQ (reference sequence). The V gene lost 5 bases and the J gene lost 5 bases, with 21 bases spanning the gap. The CDR3 DNA reads TGTGCCAGCAGCCCCGGGACAGCGGGAGTTTGGGAGACCCAGTACTTC. It codes for CASSPGTAGVWETQYF.

The chain links TRBV5-6 to TRBJ1-6; no clear D gene. The germline V gene encodes CDR1 SGHDT and CDR2 YYEEEE. This CDR3 spans 15 amino acids. Trimming removed 5 bases at V and 6 bases at J, with 15 bases between. In nucleotides, the CDR3 is TGTGCCAGCAGTTCCGGACTGTCCCCTAATTCACCCCTCCACTTT. It encodes CASSSGLSPNSPLHF.

The chain combines TRBV18 with TRBJ2-3; D is unclear. The CDR3 totals 16 residues. Germline CDR1 and CDR2: KGHSH and LQKENI. The V gene lost 0 bases and the J gene lost 2 bases, with 12 bases spanning the gap. Here the CDR3 reads CASSPPPNFLTDTQYF. CDR3 in DNA: TGTGCCAGCTCACCACCGCCGAACTTCCTCACAGATACGCAGTATTTT. The whole variable domain, remainder taken from reference TRBV18 and TRBJ2-3, is NAGVMQNPRHLVRRRGQEARLRCSPMKGHSHVYWYRQLPEEGLKFMVYLQKENIIDESGMPKERFSAEFPKEGPSILRIQQVVRGDSAAYFCASSPPPNFLTDTQYFGPGTRLTVL.

The rearrangement uses TRBV9 and TRBJ2-2; 10 bases agree with TRBD2. The V segment lost 1 base and the J segment 1 base; nucleotides outside the gene matches: 4. Per germline, CDR1 SGDLS and CDR2 YYNGEE. The CDR3 runs 17 residues. DNA for the CDR3: TGTGCCAGCAGCGTACAAGCGGGAGGGAGGAACACCGGGGAGCTGTTTTTT. Translating it yields CASSVQAGGRNTGELFF. Variable domain in full (rest from reference TRBV9 and TRBJ2-2): DSGVTQTPKHLITATGQRVTLRCSPRSGDLSVYWYQQSLDQGLQFLIQYYNGEERAKGNILERFSAQQFPDLHSELNLSSLELGDSALYFCASSVQAGGRNTGELFFGEGSRLTVL.

The chain carries TRBV29-1 and TRBJ2-6; D unresolved. CDR1 and CDR2 from the germline V gene are SQVTM and ANQGSEA. The CDR3 consists of 13 residues. The V end was cut by 5 bases, the J end by 1 base, with 6 bases between. DNA of the CDR3: TGCAGCGTTCGCGGATCTGGGGCCAACGTCCTGACTTTC. Translation: CSVRGSGANVLTF.

The chain employs TRBV6-1 and TRBJ2-7, with 8 bases matching TRBD2. The CDR3 has 14 amino acids. Germline loops: CDR1 MNHNS, CDR2 SASEGT. V trimming: 3 bases; J trimming: 3 bases; junction bases outside the gene matches: 4. DNA of the CDR3: TGTGCCAGCAGTGAGAGGCTAGCGGGCTACGAGCAGTACTTC. Protein product: CASSERLAGYEQYF.

V is TRBV5-1 and J is TRBJ2-1; 9 nucleotides align to TRBD1. Per the germline V gene, CDR1 is SGHRS and CDR2 is YFSETQ. The CDR3 spans 19 residues. The trim removed 6 bases at V and 3 bases at J, leaving 19 bases unmatched. The CDR3: CASTPAPGQGGSVYNEQFF. Written as DNA, the CDR3 is TGCGCCAGCACCCCGGCGCCGGGACAGGGAGGCTCCGTCTACAATGAGCAGTTCTTC.

The rearrangement uses TRBV2 and TRBJ2-1, with 10 bases matching TRBD2. This CDR3 has 17 residues. Trimming took 6 bases from V and 9 from J; bases not matched to a gene: 17. Per germline, CDR1 SNHLY and CDR2 FYNNEI. The CDR3 here is CASRAILLLAGVVEQFF. In DNA, the CDR3 is TGTGCCAGCAGAGCCATTCTTTTGCTAGCGGGAGTAGTTGAGCAGTTCTTC.

The V gene is TRBV5-1, the J gene TRBJ2-2; TRBD2 agrees at 7 bases. The germline V gene encodes CDR1 SGHRS and CDR2 YFSETQ. The CDR3 contains 16 residues. V lost 0 bases, J lost 0 bases, and 2 bases stayed unmatched. As DNA, the CDR3 is TGCGCCAGCAGCTTGGATGCGGGAGCGAACACCGGGGAGCTGTTTTTT. Its protein product is CASSLDAGANTGELFF.

This rearrangement joins TRBV27 to TRBJ2-1; 9 bases align to TRBD1. Trimming cost V 4 bases and J 1 base; bases outside gene matches: 2. This CDR3 spans 15 amino acids. Germline-derived CDR1 and CDR2 are MNHEY and SMNVEV (reference sequence). In nucleotides, the CDR3 is TGTGCCAGCAGTTGGGGACAGGGTTCCTACAATGAGCAGTTCTTC. Its protein is CASSWGQGSYNEQFF.